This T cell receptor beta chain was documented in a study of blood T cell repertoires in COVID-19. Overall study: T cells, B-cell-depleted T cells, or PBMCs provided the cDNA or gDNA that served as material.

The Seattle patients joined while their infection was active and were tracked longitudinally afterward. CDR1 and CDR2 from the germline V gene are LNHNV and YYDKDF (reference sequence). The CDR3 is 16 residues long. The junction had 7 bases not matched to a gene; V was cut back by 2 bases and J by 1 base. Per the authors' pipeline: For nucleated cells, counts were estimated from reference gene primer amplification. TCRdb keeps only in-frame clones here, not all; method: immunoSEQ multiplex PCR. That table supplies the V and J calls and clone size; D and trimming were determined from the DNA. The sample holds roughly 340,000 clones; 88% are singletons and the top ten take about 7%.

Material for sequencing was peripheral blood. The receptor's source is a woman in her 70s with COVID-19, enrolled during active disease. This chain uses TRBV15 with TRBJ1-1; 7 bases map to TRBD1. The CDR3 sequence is CATSRHTGTANTEAFF. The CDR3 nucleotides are TGTGCCACCAGCAGACACACAGGGACAGCGAACACTGAAGCTTTCTTT. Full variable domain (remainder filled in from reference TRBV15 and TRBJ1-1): DAMVIQNPRYQVTQFGKPVTLSCSQTLNHNVMYWYQQKSSQAPKLLFHYYDKDFNNEADTPDNFQSRRPNTSFCFLDIRSPGLGDTAMYLCATSRHTGTANTEAFFGQGTRLTVV.